A single sample gave rise to the 5 T cell receptor beta chains below, sequenced in a study of CD8 T cells in ankylosing spondylitis. Study outcomes and limitations: For ankylosing spondylitis blood, a TCR beta motif of several highly homologous variants appeared characteristic.

TCRdb re-derived calls from the 5' RACE reads in MiXCR, one entry per CDR3 protein. The sample consists of roughly 670,000 distinct CDR3 sequences, 19% of them appearing once. For these receptors, no antigen is known. Sequenced: blood, either unsorted or a sorted T cell fraction (not recorded which). The receptors were sampled from a male donor with ankylosing spondylitis.

The chain joins TRBV2 to TRBJ2-1, with 9 bases identical to TRBD2. CDR1 and CDR2 (germline): SNHLY, FYNNEI. V dropped 8 bases and J dropped 7; count of bases not matched to a gene: 9. There are 14 residues in the CDR3. CDR3 nucleotides: TGTGCCAGCTTTCGCGGGGGGGGCGGTAATGAGCAGTTCTTC. Translated: CASFRGGGGNEQFF.

The chain is built from TRBV6-4 and TRBJ2-2, with unresolved D. The CDR3 length is 13 residues. Germline CDR1 and CDR2: MRHNA and SNTAGT. The V and J ends lost 0 bases and 5 bases respectively, with 4 bases between them. CDR3 bases: TGTGCCAGCAGTGACTCTTTTACCGGGGAGCTGTTTTTT. Translating gives CASSDSFTGELFF.

In this sample, this clonotype turned up a few times. The chain's CDR3 is CASSGGQRGNTEAFF. The CDR3 DNA reads TGTGCCAGCAGTGGGGGACAGCGTGGGAACACTGAAGCTTTCTTT. This chain links TRBV6-1 with TRBJ1-1; TRBD1 matches 7 bases. CDR1 is MNHNS, CDR2 SASEGT, per germline. The CDR3 spans 15 residues. V was pared by 4 bases and J by 1 base, with 6 bases of the junction left unmatched.

This clonotype occurred a few times. DNA of the CDR3: TGTGCCAGTAGTATCCAAGGGGACGCAGATACGCAGTATTTT. Translated: CASSIQGDADTQYF. This chain links TRBV19 with TRBJ2-3; D is perhaps TRBD1 or TRBD2 (5 bases each). From germline, CDR1 is LNHDA and CDR2 SQIVND (reference sequence). The V end was cut by 3 bases, the J end by 4 bases, with 11 bases between. This CDR3 is 14 amino acids long. The full variable domain, its missing parts supplied by reference TRBV19 and TRBJ2-3, is DGGITQSPKYLFRKEGQNVTLSCEQNLNHDAMYWYRQDPGQGLRLIYYSQIVNDFQKGDIAEGYSVSREKKESFPLTVTSAQKNPTAFYLCASSIQGDADTQYFGPGTRLTVL.

This clonotype was observed many times. The chain recombines TRBV4-1 with TRBJ1-1, with 9 bases matching TRBD1. The germline V gene has CDR1 MGHRA and CDR2 YSYEKL. V trimming: 4 bases; J trimming: 3 bases; junction bases outside the gene matches: 6. This CDR3 is 15 amino acids long. The chain's CDR3 is CASSRTGGRDTEAFF. CDR3 DNA sequence: TGCGCCAGCAGCCGTACAGGGGGCAGGGACACTGAAGCTTTCTTT.